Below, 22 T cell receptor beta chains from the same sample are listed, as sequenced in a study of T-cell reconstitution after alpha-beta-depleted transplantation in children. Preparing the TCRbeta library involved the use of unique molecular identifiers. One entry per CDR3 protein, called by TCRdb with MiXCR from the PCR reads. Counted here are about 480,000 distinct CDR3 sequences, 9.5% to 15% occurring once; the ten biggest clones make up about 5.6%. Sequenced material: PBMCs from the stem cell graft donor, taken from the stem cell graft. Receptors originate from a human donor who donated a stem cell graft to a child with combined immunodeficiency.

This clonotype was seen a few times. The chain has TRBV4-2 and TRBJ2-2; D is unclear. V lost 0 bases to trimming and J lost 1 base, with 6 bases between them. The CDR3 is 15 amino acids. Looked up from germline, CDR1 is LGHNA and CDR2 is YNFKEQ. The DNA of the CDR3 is TGTGCCAGCAGCCAAGAGGCTCAGAACACCGGGGAGCTGTTTTTT. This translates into CASSQEAQNTGELFF.

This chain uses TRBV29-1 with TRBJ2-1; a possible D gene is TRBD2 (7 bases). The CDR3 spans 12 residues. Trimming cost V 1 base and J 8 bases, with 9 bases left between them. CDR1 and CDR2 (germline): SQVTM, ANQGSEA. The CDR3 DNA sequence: TGCAGCGTTGAAGTAGGGGGGGATGAGCAGTTCTTC. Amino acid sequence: CSVEVGGDEQFF.

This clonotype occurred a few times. The CDR3 sequence: CASSLGAGFSYNEQFF. CDR3 bases: TGTGCCAGCAGCTTGGGAGCGGGGTTCTCCTACAATGAGCAGTTCTTC. The chain links TRBV7-2 to TRBJ2-1; 7 bases agree with TRBD2. The CDR3 length is 16 residues. The ends lost 3 bases at V and 0 bases at J; junction bases unmatched: 5. CDR1 and CDR2 from the germline V gene are SGHTA and FQGNSA.

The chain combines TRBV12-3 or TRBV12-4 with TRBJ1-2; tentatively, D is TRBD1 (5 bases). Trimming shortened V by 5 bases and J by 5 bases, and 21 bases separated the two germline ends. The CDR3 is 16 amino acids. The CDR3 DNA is TGTGCCAGCAGTCCGGACCTCGGGACCCCCGTTTATGGCTACACCTTC. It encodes CASSPDLGTPVYGYTF.

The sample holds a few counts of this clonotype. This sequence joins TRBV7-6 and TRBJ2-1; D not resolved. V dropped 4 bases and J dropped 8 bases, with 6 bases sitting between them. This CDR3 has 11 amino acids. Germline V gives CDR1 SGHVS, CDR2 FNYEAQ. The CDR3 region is CASSSTHEQFF. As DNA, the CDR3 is TGTGCCAGCAGCTCGACCCATGAGCAGTTCTTC.

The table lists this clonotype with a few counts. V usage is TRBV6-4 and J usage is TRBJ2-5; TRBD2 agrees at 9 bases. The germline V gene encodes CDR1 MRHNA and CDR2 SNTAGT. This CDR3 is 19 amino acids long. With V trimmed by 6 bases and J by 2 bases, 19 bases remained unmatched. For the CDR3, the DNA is TGTGCCAGCAGCCCGTCCTTACTAAAGCGGGAGGCCTTGCAAGAGACCCAGTACTTC. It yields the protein CASSPSLLKREALQETQYF.

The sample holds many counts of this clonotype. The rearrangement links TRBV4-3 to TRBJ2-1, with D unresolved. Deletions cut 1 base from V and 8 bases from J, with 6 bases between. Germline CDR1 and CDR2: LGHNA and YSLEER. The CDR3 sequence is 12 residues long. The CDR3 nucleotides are TGCGCCAGCAGCCAAGTTAGGCATGAGCAGTTCTTC. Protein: CASSQVRHEQFF.

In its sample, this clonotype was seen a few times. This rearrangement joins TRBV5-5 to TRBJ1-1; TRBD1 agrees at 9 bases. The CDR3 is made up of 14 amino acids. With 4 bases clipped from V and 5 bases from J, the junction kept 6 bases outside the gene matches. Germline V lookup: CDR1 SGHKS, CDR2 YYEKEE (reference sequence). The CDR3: CASSAGQGLTEAFF. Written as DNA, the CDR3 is TGTGCCAGCAGCGCGGGACAGGGTCTGACTGAAGCTTTCTTT.

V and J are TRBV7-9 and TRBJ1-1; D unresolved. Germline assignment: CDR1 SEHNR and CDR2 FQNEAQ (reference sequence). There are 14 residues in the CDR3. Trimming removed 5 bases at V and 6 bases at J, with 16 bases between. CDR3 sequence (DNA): TGTGCCAGCAGCCTAATCCGGAGCGGGGCTGAAGCTTTCTTT. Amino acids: CASSLIRSGAEAFF.

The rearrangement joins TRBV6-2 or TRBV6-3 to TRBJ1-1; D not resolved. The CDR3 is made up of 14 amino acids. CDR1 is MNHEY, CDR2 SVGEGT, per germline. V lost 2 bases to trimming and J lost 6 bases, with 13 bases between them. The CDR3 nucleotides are TGTGCCAGCAGTTACGCGGCCGGTCTACCTGAAGCTTTCTTT. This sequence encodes CASSYAAGLPEAFF.

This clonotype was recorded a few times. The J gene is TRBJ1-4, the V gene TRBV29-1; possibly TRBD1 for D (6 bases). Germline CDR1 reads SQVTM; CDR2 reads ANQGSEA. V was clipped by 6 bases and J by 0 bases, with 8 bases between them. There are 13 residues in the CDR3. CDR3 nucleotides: TGCAGCGTAAGGACAGCAACTAATGAAAAACTGTTTTTT. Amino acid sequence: CSVRTATNEKLFF.

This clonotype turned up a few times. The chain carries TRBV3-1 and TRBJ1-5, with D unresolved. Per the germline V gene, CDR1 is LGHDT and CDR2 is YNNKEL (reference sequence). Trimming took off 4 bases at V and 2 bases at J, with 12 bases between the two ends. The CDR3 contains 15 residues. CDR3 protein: CASSRNTLGNQPQHF. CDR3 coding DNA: TGTGCCAGCAGCCGGAACACATTAGGCAATCAGCCCCAGCATTTT.

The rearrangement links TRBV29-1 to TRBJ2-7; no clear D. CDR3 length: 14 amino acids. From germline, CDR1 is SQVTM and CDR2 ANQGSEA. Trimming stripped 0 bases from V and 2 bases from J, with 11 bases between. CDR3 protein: CSVEDSQAAYEQYF. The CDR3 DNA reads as TGCAGCGTTGAAGACAGCCAGGCGGCCTACGAGCAGTACTTC.

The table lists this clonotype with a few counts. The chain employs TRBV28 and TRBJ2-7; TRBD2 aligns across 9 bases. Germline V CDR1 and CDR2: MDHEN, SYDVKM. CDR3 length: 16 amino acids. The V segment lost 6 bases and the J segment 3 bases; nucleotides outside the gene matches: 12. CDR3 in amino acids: CASSFALAGTLYEQYF. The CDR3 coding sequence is TGTGCCAGCAGCTTTGCCCTAGCGGGAACACTCTACGAGCAGTACTTC.

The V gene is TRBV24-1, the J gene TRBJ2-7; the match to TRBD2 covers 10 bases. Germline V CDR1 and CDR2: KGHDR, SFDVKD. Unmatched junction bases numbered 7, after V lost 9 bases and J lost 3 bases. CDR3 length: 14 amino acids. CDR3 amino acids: CATSSASGGYEQYF. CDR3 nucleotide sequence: TGTGCCACCTCCTCGGCTAGCGGGGGCTACGAGCAGTACTTC.

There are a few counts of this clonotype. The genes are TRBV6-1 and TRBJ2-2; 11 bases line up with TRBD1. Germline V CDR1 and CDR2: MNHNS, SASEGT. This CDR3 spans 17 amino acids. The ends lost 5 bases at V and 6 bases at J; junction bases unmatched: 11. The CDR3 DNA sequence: TGTGCCAGCAGTAGGACAGGGGGCGGAAGAGGCTCCGGGGAGCTGTTTTTT. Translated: CASSRTGGGRGSGELFF.

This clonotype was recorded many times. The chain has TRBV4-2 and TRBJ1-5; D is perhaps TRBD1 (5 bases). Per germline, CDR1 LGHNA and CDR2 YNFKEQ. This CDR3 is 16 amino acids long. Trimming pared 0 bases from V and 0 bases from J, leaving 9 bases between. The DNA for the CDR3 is TGTGCCAGCAGCCAAGATGCGGGGACTAGCAATCAGCCCCAGCATTTT. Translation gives CASSQDAGTSNQPQHF.

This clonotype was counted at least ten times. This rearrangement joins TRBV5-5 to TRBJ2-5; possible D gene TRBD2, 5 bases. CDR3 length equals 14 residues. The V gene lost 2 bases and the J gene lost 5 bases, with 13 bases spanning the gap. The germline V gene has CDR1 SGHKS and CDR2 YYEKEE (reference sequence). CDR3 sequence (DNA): TGTGCCAGCAGCTTTAAAGGAGGTGGGGAGACCCAGTACTTC. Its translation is CASSFKGGGETQYF. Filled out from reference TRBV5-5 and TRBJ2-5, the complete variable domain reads DAGVTQSPTHLIKTRGQQVTLRCSPISGHKSVSWYQQVLGQGPQFIFQYYEKEERGRGNFPDRFSARQFPNYSSELNVNALLLGDSALYLCASSFKGGGETQYFGPGTRLLVL.

In nucleotides, the CDR3 is TGTGCCAGCAGAACTAGCGGGAGGGCCCGCGAGCAGTACTTC. Amino acids: CASRTSGRAREQYF. The chain links TRBV12-3 or TRBV12-4 to TRBJ2-7, with 13 bases aligning to TRBD2. Trimming at V came to 6 bases and at J to 6 bases, leaving 5 bases not matched to a gene. The CDR3 has 14 amino acids.

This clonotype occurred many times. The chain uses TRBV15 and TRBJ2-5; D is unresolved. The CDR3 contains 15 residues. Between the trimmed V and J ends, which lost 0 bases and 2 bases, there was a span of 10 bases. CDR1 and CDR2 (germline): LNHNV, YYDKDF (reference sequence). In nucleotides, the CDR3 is TGTGCCACCAGCAGAGATGCGGTGCTTCAAGAGACCCAGTACTTC. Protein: CATSRDAVLQETQYF.

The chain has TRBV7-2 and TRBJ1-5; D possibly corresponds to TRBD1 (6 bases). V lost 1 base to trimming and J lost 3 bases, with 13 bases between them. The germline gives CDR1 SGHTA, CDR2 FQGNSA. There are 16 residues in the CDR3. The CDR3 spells CASSLVPGGYNQPQHF. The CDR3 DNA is TGTGCCAGCAGCTTAGTCCCGGGGGGCTACAATCAGCCCCAGCATTTT.

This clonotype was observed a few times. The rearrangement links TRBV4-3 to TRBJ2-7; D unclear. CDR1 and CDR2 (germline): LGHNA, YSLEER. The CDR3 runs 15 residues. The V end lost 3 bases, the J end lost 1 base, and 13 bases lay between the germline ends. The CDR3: CASSHVPDTSYEQYF. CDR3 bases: TGCGCCAGCAGCCACGTTCCCGATACTTCCTACGAGCAGTACTTC.